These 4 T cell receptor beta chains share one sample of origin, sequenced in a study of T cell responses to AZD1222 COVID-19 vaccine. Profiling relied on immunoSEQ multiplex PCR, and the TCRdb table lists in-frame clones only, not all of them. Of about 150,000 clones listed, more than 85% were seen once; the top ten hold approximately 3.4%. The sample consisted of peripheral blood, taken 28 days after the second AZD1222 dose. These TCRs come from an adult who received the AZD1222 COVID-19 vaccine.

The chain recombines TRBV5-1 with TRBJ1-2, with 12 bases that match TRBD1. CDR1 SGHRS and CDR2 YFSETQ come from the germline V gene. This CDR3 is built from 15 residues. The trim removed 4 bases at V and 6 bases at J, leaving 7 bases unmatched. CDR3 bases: TGCGCCAGCAGCCCCCGGGACAGGGGGCGGCATGGCTACACCTTC. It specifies CASSPRDRGRHGYTF.

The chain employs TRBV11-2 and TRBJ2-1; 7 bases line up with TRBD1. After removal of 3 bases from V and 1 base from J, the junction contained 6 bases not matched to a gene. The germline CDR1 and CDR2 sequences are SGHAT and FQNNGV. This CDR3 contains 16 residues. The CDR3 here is CASSFFRDSSYNEQFF. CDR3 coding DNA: TGTGCCAGCAGCTTCTTCCGGGACAGTTCCTACAATGAGCAGTTCTTC.

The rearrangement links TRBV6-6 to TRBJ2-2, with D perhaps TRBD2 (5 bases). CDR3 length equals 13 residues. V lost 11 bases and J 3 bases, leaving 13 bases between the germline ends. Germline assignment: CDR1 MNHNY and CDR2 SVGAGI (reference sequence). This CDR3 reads CAGRKGDTGELFF. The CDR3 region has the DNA TGTGCCGGAAGAAAGGGAGACACCGGGGAGCTGTTTTTT.

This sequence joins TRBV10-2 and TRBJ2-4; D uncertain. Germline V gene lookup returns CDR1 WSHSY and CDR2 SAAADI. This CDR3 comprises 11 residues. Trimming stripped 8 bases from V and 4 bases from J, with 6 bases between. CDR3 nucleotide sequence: TGCGCCAGCTTGGGTAAAAACATTCAGTACTTC. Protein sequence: CASLGKNIQYF.